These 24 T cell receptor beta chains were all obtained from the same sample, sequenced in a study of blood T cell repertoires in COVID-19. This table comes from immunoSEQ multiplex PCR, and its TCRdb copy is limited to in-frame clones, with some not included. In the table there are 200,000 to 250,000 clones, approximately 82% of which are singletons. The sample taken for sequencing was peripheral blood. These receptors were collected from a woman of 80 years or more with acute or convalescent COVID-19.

CDR3 region: CASPGVSGGVNEQFF. CDR3 nucleotide sequence: TGTGCCAGCCCCGGGGTTAGCGGGGGGGTCAATGAGCAGTTCTTC. The J gene is TRBJ2-1, the V gene TRBV21-1; TRBD2 reflects the table's D call only, with no check against the DNA. TRBV21-1 is recorded as a pseudogene. The CDR3 is 15 amino acids.

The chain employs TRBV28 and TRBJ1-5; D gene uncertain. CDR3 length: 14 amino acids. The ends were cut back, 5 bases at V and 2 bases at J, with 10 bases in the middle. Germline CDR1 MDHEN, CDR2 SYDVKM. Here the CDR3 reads CASSPGSGNQPQHF. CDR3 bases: TGTGCCAGCAGTCCCGGCAGCGGCAATCAGCCCCAGCATTTT. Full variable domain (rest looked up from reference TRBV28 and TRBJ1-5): DVKVTQSSRYLVKRTGEKVFLECVQDMDHENMFWYRQDPGLGLRLIYFSYDVKMKEKGDIPEGYSVSREKKERFSLILESASTNQTSMYLCASSPGSGNQPQHFGDGTRLSIL.

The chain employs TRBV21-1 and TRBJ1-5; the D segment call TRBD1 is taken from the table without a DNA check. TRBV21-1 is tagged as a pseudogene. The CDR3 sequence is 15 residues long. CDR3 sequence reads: CASSCTGGPSQPQHF. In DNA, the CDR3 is TGTGCCAGCAGCTGCACAGGGGGCCCCAGTCAGCCCCAGCATTTT.

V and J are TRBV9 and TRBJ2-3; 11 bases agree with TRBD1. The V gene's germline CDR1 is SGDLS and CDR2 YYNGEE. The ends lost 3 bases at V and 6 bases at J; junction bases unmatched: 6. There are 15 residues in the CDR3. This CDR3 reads CASSANGQGADTQYF. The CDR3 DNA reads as TGTGCCAGCAGCGCTAACGGACAGGGGGCTGATACGCAGTATTTT.

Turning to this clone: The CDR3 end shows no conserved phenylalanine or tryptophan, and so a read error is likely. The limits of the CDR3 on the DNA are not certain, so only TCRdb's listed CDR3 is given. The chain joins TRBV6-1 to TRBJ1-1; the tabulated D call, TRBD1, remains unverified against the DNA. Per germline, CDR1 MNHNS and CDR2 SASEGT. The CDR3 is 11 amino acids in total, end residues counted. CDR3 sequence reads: CASSEVQVTYL.

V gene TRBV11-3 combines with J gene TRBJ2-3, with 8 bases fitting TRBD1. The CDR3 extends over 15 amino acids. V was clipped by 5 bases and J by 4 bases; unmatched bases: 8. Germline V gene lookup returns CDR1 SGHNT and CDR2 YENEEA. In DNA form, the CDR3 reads TGTGCCAGCAGCCTCCGACAGGGGAGCTCAGATACGCAGTATTTT. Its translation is CASSLRQGSSDTQYF.

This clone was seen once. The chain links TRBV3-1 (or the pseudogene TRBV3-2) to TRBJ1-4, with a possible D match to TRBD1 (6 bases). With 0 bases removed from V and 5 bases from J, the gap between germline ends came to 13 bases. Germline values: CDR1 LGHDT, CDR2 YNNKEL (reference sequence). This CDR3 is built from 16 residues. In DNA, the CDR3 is TGTGCCAGCAGCCAAGATGGACGGGGGGGCAATGAAAAACTGTTTTTT. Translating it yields CASSQDGRGGNEKLFF.

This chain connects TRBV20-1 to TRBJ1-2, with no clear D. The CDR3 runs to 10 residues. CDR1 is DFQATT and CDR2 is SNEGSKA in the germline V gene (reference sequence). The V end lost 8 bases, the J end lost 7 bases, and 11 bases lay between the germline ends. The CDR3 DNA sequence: TGCAGTATCGCAGAGGGTGGCTACACCTTC. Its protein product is CSIAEGGYTF.

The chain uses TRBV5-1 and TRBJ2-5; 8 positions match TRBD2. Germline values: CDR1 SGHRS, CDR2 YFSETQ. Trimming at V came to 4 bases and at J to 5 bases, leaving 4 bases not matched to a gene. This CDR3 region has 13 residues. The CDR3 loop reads CASSKTSAETQYF. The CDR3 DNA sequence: TGCGCCAGCAGCAAGACTAGCGCGGAGACCCAGTACTTC.

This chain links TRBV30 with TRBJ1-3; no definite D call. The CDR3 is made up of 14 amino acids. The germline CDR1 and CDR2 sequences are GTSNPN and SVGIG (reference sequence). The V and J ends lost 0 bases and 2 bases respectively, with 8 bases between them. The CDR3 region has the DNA TGTGCCTGGAGTGTATCAGTCGCTGGAAACACCATATATTTT. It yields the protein CAWSVSVAGNTIYF.

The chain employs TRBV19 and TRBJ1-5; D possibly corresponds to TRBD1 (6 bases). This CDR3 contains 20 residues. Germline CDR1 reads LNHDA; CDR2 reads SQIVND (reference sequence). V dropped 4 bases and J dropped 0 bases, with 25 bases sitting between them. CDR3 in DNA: TGTGCCAGTAGTACCATCACCGGGGGGCGAGTCGGAGCTAGCAATCAGCCCCAGCATTTT. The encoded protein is CASSTITGGRVGASNQPQHF.

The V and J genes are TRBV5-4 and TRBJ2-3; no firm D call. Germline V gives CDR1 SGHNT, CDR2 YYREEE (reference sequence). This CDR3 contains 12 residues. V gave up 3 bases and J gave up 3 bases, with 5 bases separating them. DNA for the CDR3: TGTGCCAGCAGCTCCAGAACAGATACGCAGTATTTT. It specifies CASSSRTDTQYF.

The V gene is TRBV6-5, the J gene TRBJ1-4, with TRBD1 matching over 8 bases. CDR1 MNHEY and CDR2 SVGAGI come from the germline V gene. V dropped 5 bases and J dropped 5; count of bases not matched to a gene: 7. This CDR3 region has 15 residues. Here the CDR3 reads CASSKRTGPNEKLFF. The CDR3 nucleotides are TGTGCCAGCAGTAAGAGGACAGGGCCAAATGAAAAACTGTTTTTT.

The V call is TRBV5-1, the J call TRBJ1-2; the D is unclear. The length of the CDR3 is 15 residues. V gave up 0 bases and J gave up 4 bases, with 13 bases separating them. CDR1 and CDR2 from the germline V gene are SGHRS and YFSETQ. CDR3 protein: CASSLVSGFTYGYTF. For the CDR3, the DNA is TGCGCCAGCAGCTTGGTGTCGGGGTTTACCTATGGCTACACCTTC.

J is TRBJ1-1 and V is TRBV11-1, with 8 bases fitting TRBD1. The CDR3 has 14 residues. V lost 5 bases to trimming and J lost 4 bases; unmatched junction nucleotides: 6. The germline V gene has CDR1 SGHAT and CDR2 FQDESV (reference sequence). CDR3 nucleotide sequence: TGTGCCAGCAGCGCAGACAGGGGAACCACTGAAGCTTTCTTT. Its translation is CASSADRGTTEAFF.

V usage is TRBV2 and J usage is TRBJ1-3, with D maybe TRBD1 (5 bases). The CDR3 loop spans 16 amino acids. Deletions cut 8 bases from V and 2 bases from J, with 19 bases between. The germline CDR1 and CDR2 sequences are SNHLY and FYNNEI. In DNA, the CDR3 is TGTGCCAGCGGACTCCTCGTCGGGGGTCCTGGAAACACCATATATTTT. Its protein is CASGLLVGGPGNTIYF.

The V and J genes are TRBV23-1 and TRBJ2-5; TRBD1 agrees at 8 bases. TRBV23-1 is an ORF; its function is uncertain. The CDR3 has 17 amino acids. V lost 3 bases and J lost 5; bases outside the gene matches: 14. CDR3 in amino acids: CASSHRPGQEERETQYF. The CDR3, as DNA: TGCGCCAGCAGTCATCGGCCGGGACAGGAGGAGCGGGAGACCCAGTACTTC.

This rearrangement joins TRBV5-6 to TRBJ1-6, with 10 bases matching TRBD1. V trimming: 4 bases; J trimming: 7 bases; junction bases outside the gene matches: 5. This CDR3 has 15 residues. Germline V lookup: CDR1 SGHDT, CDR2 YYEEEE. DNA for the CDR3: TGTGCCAGCAGCATTGGGACAGGGGCGAATTCACCCCTCCACTTT. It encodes CASSIGTGANSPLHF. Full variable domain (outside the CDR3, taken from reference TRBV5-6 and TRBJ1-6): DAGVTQSPTHLIKTRGQQVTLRCSPKSGHDTVSWYQQALGQGPQFIFQYYEEEERQRGNFPDRFSGHQFPNYSSELNVNALLLGDSALYLCASSIGTGANSPLHFGNGTRLTVT.

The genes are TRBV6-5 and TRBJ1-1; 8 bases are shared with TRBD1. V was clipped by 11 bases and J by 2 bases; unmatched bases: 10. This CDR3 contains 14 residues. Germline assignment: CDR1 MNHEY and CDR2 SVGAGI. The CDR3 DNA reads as TGTGCCGCGTCAGGGGGCCGAGGAAACACTGAAGCTTTCTTT. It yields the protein CAASGGRGNTEAFF.

CDR3 amino acids: CASGRQGVRYNEQFF. In DNA, the CDR3 is TGCGCCAGCGGTAGACAGGGGGTGCGATATAATGAGCAGTTCTTC. V gene TRBV5-1 combines with J gene TRBJ2-1; 9 bases match TRBD1. CDR1 and CDR2 (germline): SGHRS, YFSETQ. V lost 7 bases and J lost 7; bases outside the gene matches: 12. The CDR3 contains 15 residues.

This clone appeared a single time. For the CDR3, the DNA is TGTGCCAGCAGCCACAGCACCCTCTCCTACAATGAGCAGTTCTTC. As protein: CASSHSTLSYNEQFF. The chain is built from TRBV7-6 and TRBJ2-1; D is unclear. This CDR3 comprises 15 residues. Trimming stripped 5 bases from V and 0 bases from J, with 11 bases between. Germline CDR1 is SGHVS and CDR2 is FNYEAQ.

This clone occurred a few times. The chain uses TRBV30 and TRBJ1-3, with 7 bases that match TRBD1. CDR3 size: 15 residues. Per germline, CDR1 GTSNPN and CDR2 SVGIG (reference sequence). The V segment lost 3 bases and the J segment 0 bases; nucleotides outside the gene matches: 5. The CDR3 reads CAWSLGQDSGNTIYF. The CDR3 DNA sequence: TGTGCCTGGAGCCTCGGACAGGACTCTGGAAACACCATATATTTT.

CDR3 sequence reads: CASRRTSGGGTDTQYF. The CDR3 bases are TGTGCCAGCAGACGGACTAGCGGGGGTGGCACAGATACGCAGTATTTT. V usage is TRBV7-9 and J usage is TRBJ2-3; 13 bases are shared with TRBD2. CDR1 is SEHNR and CDR2 is FQNEAQ in the germline V gene (reference sequence). The J segment lost 1 base and the V segment lost 6 bases, leaving 4 bases of the junction unmatched. The CDR3 runs to 16 residues.

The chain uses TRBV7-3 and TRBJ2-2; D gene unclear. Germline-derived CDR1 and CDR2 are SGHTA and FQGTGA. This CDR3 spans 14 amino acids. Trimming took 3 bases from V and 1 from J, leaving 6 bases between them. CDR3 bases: TGTGCCAGCAGCTTTGGGCAGAACACCGGGGAGCTGTTTTTT. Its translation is CASSFGQNTGELFF.